The entry below describes one TCR beta chain. What this receptor recognizes is not known. The junction shows a germline mismatch at one end, possibly a read error. Spanning cysteine to phenylalanine, the CDR3 consists of 15 amino acids. Solely the CDR3 DNA is kept, with 45 bases framed from the first base. Per the germline V gene, ENHRY is the CDR1 and SYGVKD is the CDR2. Donors were healthy HIV-negative adults with no recently reported acute infections or vaccinations. Only Caucasian adults living in Nashville, Tennessee, USA were represented among the donors. The CD8 memory samples were a combination of magnetically selected CD45RO+ cells and CCR7-negative CD45RA+ effector memory (TemRA) cells. Blood was collected by leukapheresis, and PBMCs were isolated by Ficoll-Histopaque density gradient centrifugation and then cryopreserved in liquid nitrogen vapor phase. Analytical flow cytometry was used to check the purity and quantity of every magnetically sorted T cell population. Genomic DNA was isolated from every sorted fraction and measured by UV absorbance on a Nanodrop 2000c.

Using the deep immunoSEQ assay, TCR CDR3 regions were amplified from genomic DNA by multiplex PCR. Extracted genomic DNA from each cell subset was distributed evenly across all wells of several immunoSEQ 96-well plates, and each plate was treated as a replicate. Each replicate PCR for sorted subsets received around 200 ng genomic DNA, equal to tens of thousands of T cell genomes. Purified libraries were measured with a Qubit 3.0 fluorometer, size-checked on a Bioanalyzer 2100, and measured again with the KAPA Library Quantification kit. Every immunoSEQ 96-well plate was sequenced on a separate single-read 150-cycle Illumina NextSeq 550 flow cell. In the source study's methods: Because only junctional sequences without quality scores were contained in the immunoSEQ output, filtering matching that applied to full-length reads could not be performed. To assign V/J genes and CDR3, sequences were annotated against IMGT germline references using PyIR, a Python wrapper for IgBLAST v1.9. Reads were filtered out if the reads had weak V/J assignments (E-value above 1e-6), no CDR3, stop codons, out-of-frame junctions, or ambiguous translated residues. V3J clonotypes were defined by identical inferred V gene, J gene, and CDR3 amino acid sequence. Percentage overlap between repertoires was calculated by dividing the number of shared unique clonotypes by the size of the smaller repertoire. Three approaches were used to assess repertoire richness: RTK rarefaction, the Chao1 estimator, and Recon v2.1 estimates of unobserved clonotypes. Generation probabilities for all TCRbeta clonotypes obtained by the gDNA method from several donors were computed using OLGA. TCRdb stores this immuneACCESS table with in-frame sequences only. Part of the clones is absent; in the studies checked, under half of the shortfall reflects unresolved V genes, and no reason is known for the rest. The V and J calls and clone size are taken from that table; D and trimming were inferred from the DNA. The sample records tens of thousands of clones, 50% to 70% of which are singletons. Roughly 56% of the sample comes from the top ten.

The sample is drawn from a study of shared clonotypes between healthy human individuals (dated by TCRdb to 2020 to 2022). Turning to the overall study: A couple of women and a few men aged 18 to 49 years were included in the cohort. For each donor, CD4 naive and CD4 memory were each given three plates, CD8 naive was given two plates, and CD8 memory was given one plate. To estimate repertoire size and how much clonotypes are shared between individuals, the study performed deep sequencing of blood TCR repertoires from a handful of healthy adults. Different laboratories and diverse techniques were used to prepare libraries and sequence TCR repertoires, to increase sequencing depth and limit assay-specific biases. Leukapheresis yielded between about 0.85 and 10 billion PBMCs per donor.

What the work shows at the level of the full study, not this receptor alone: Only blood was sampled, and tissue TCR repertoires likely differ from those in blood. Naive subsets generally had larger estimated clonotype richness than memory subsets did. The genetic and exposure-history diversity represented was limited by the small number of donors. Pairwise subsampling led to the expectation that sequencing depth would affect the degree of clonotype sharing among donors. Across a few donors, approximately 5% of naive CD4, approximately 3.6% of naive CD8, about 2.3% of memory CD4, and about 0.44% of memory CD8 clonotypes were shared. Even with the large sequencing depth, rarefaction of the sorted-subset datasets indicated that sequencing was incomplete. Compared with non-shared clonotypes, the clonotypes found in all four sorted-subset donors had higher generation probabilities.

This TCR came from a young man in good health. The rearranged segments are TRBV10-3 and TRBJ2-7, with TRBD2 identical over 8 junction bases. The sample taken for sequencing was memory CD8+ T cells sorted from blood. The label giving this sample's cell subset or site can be read as: CD45RO+ cells pooled with CCR7-negative TemRA cells. Read as DNA, the sequence is TGTGCCAGCAGTGAAGCGCTAGCGGGCTCCTACGAGCAGTACTTC. This sequence encodes CASSEALAGSYEQYF.